One sample yielded the 21 T cell receptor beta chains listed below, sequenced in a study of identical twins. From the 5' RACE reads, TCRdb called clonotypes with MiXCR, one entry per CDR3 protein. The repertoire holds some 660,000 distinct CDR3 sequences, with 8.6% as singletons. This same sample was also taken into another study, of yellow fever vaccine responses in identical twins.

The sequencing sample was made of PBMCs. The source of these receptors is a woman aged 18-29 years in good health.

This rearrangement joins TRBV18 to TRBJ2-3; TRBD1 aligns across 10 bases. In germline, CDR1 is KGHSH, CDR2 LQKENI. CDR3 length: 17 amino acids. V shed 4 bases, J shed 2 bases, and the junction held 9 bases outside the gene matches. CDR3 DNA: TGTGCCAGCTCACTAACTCCGGGACAGGGGCTCACAGATACGCAGTATTTT. This codes for CASSLTPGQGLTDTQYF.

CDR3 amino acids: CASSLGGPGKPQHF. The DNA of the CDR3 is TGTGCCAGCAGCTTAGGCGGGCCGGGGAAGCCCCAGCATTTT. V and J are TRBV7-2 and TRBJ1-5, with D unclear. Germline CDR1 is SGHTA and CDR2 is FQGNSA. There are 14 residues in the CDR3. V lost 1 base and J lost 8, with 12 bases in between.

This clonotype was observed many times. V is TRBV5-1 and J is TRBJ2-3; D call uncertain. Germline loops: CDR1 SGHRS, CDR2 YFSETQ. CDR3 length equals 13 residues. V lost 9 bases and J 6 bases, leaving 17 bases between the germline ends. The CDR3 region has the DNA TGCGCCACCAAGCACCCCGCGTCGGATACGCAGTATTTT. Translated, it gives CATKHPASDTQYF. Combining the CDR3 with reference TRBV5-1 and TRBJ2-3 gives the whole variable domain KAGVTQTPRYLIKTRGQQVTLSCSPISGHRSVSWYQQTPGQGLQFLFEYFSETQRNKGNFPGRFSGRQFSNSRSEMNVSTLELGDSALYLCATKHPASDTQYFGPGTRLTVL.

This clonotype was recorded a few times. The chain carries TRBV3-1 and TRBJ2-5, with TRBD2 matching 11 bases. Trimming took 4 bases from V and 0 from J; bases not matched to a gene: 7. The CDR3 is made up of 17 amino acids. Germline-derived CDR1 and CDR2 are LGHDT and YNNKEL (reference sequence). The CDR3 region has the DNA TGTGCCAGCAGCCTCGGGACTAGCGGCTCGTACCAAGAGACCCAGTACTTC. Its translation: CASSLGTSGSYQETQYF.

The V call is TRBV20-1, the J call TRBJ2-1; D remains unclear. The CDR3 has 16 amino acids. From germline, CDR1 is DFQATT and CDR2 SNEGSKA (reference sequence). Trimming left V 0 bases short and J 5 bases short, with 17 bases between. The CDR3 loop reads CSARDLADGTHNEQFF. CDR3 coding DNA: TGCAGTGCTAGAGATCTGGCCGACGGAACCCACAATGAGCAGTTCTTC.

Only a few counts were recorded for this clonotype. This chain joins TRBV7-9 and TRBJ2-7, with D perhaps TRBD2 (5 bases). Between the trimmed V and J ends, which lost 4 bases and 2 bases, there was a span of 12 bases. Germline-derived CDR1 and CDR2 are SEHNR and FQNEAQ (reference sequence). The CDR3 is 14 amino acids. Here the CDR3 reads CASSYPPRAYEQYF. The CDR3 DNA sequence: TGTGCCAGCAGCTATCCCCCGAGGGCCTACGAGCAGTACTTC. Supplemented by reference TRBV7-9 and TRBJ2-7, the full variable domain reads DTGVSQNPRHKITKRGQNVTFRCDPISEHNRLYWYRQTLGQGPEFLTYFQNEAQLEKSRLLSDRFSAERPKGSFSTLEIQRTEQGDSAMYLCASSYPPRAYEQYFGPGTRLTVT.

This chain links TRBV6-2 or TRBV6-3 with TRBJ1-5, with D possibly being TRBD1 (6 bases). V lost 7 bases and J lost 2, with 18 bases in between. The CDR3 has 16 residues. Germline V gives CDR1 MNHEY, CDR2 SVGEGT. CDR3 bases: TGTGCCAGCAAGACCCGACAGGCTCTCGGCAATCAGCCCCAGCATTTT. Its translation is CASKTRQALGNQPQHF.

The chain has TRBV7-9 and TRBJ2-2; 9 nucleotides match TRBD1. CDR3 length: 16 amino acids. With 3 bases clipped from V and 0 bases from J, the junction kept 2 bases outside the gene matches. The germline CDR1 and CDR2 sequences are SEHNR and FQNEAQ (reference sequence). This CDR3 reads CASSLGQGSNTGELFF. The DNA of the CDR3 is TGTGCCAGCAGCTTGGGACAGGGTTCGAACACCGGGGAGCTGTTTTTT.

The chain combines TRBV24-1 with TRBJ2-7, with 8 bases matching TRBD1. After removal of 6 bases from V and 5 bases from J, the junction contained 5 bases not matched to a gene. This CDR3 comprises 13 residues. From germline, CDR1 is KGHDR and CDR2 SFDVKD. CDR3 amino acids: CATSQGAIDEQYF. CDR3 in DNA: TGTGCCACCAGTCAGGGGGCTATCGACGAGCAGTACTTC.

At least ten counts were recorded for this clonotype. A read error may produce the germline difference seen at one junction end. The J gene is TRBJ2-3, the V gene TRBV5-1; a weak D match, TRBD2 (6 bases). This CDR3 contains 10 residues. From germline, CDR1 is SGHRS and CDR2 YFSETQ. CDR3 sequence reads: CASSFSEGIF. CDR3 in DNA: TGCGCCAGCAGCTTCTCGGAGGGAATTTTT.

This clonotype was detected a few times. The V and J genes are TRBV6-5 and TRBJ1-2; TRBD1 aligns across 9 bases. The length of the CDR3 is 16 residues. The germline V gene has CDR1 MNHEY and CDR2 SVGAGI. V dropped 0 bases and J dropped 4; count of bases not matched to a gene: 6. The CDR3 loop is CASSYSGQGGIYGYTF. The CDR3 nucleotides are TGTGCCAGCAGTTACTCGGGACAGGGTGGTATCTATGGCTACACCTTC.

This clonotype was recorded a few times. This CDR3 is CASSVRQGANQPQHF. The CDR3 nucleotides are TGTGCCAGCAGTGTCCGACAGGGGGCAAATCAGCCCCAGCATTTT. This chain links TRBV6-1 with TRBJ1-5, with TRBD1 matching 10 bases. J gave up 4 bases and V 4 bases, and 4 bases lay outside the gene matches. CDR3 length: 15 amino acids. CDR1 is MNHNS and CDR2 is SASEGT in the germline V gene.

This clonotype has just a few counts. This sequence joins TRBV19 and TRBJ2-1; 8 nucleotides agree with TRBD2. Per the germline V gene, CDR1 is LNHDA and CDR2 is SQIVND (reference sequence). CDR3 length equals 15 residues. The junction had 11 bases not matched to a gene; V was cut back by 8 bases and J by 5 bases. The CDR3 spells CASGFSGSADNEQFF. CDR3 in DNA: TGTGCCAGTGGATTCAGCGGGAGTGCTGACAATGAGCAGTTCTTC.

In its sample, this clonotype was seen a few times. The chain couples TRBV7-2 to TRBJ2-1, with a tentative D call TRBD1 (5 bases). This CDR3 region has 15 residues. Germline V gene sequence: CDR1 SGHTA, CDR2 FQGNSA. V lost 5 bases and J 3 bases, leaving 14 bases between the germline ends. CDR3: CASSRRGSDYNEQFF. The DNA of the CDR3 is TGTGCCAGCAGCCGAAGGGGATCTGACTACAATGAGCAGTTCTTC.

The rearrangement links TRBV7-9 to TRBJ2-5; D unresolved. Per germline, CDR1 SEHNR and CDR2 FQNEAQ (reference sequence). The CDR3 contains 12 residues. V was trimmed by 7 bases and J by 5 bases, leaving 11 bases between them. CDR3 coding DNA: TGTGCCAGCACACTCATAACCGAGACCCAGTACTTC. Amino acids: CASTLITETQYF.

The sample holds many counts of this clonotype. This rearrangement joins TRBV3-1 to TRBJ1-2; D gene ambiguous. This CDR3 has 15 amino acids. The V gene lost 0 bases and the J gene lost 3 bases, with 11 bases spanning the gap. Germline V CDR1 and CDR2: LGHDT, YNNKEL (reference sequence). The CDR3 is CASSQDLRHYYGYTF. CDR3 in DNA: TGTGCCAGCAGCCAAGATCTACGACACTACTATGGCTACACCTTC.

This clonotype was detected only a few times. V and J are TRBV6-1 and TRBJ1-2; unclear D gene. V gave up 10 bases and J gave up 4 bases, with 19 bases separating them. Germline loops: CDR1 MNHNS, CDR2 SASEGT. This CDR3 is built from 14 residues. The CDR3 here is CATMVGSGSYGYTF. As DNA, the CDR3 is TGTGCCACCATGGTGGGTAGCGGGTCCTATGGCTACACCTTC.

This chain links TRBV18 with TRBJ1-1; TRBD1 is a possible D gene (6 bases). CDR3 size: 13 residues. Germline CDR1 KGHSH, CDR2 LQKENI. With 5 bases removed from V and 3 bases from J, the gap between germline ends came to 10 bases. The CDR3 spells CASSSNRDTEAFF. CDR3 nucleotide sequence: TGTGCCAGCTCATCCAACAGGGACACTGAAGCTTTCTTT. The complete variable domain, with remaining parts taken from reference TRBV18 and TRBJ1-1, reads NAGVMQNPRHLVRRRGQEARLRCSPMKGHSHVYWYRQLPEEGLKFMVYLQKENIIDESGMPKERFSAEFPKEGPSILRIQQVVRGDSAAYFCASSSNRDTEAFFGQGTRLTVV.

This clonotype was seen at least ten times. The rearrangement joins TRBV7-2 to TRBJ2-7; unclear D gene. Germline CDR1 reads SGHTA; CDR2 reads FQGNSA. The CDR3 consists of 13 residues. V was shortened by 5 bases and J by 0 bases, with 8 bases between the two germline ends. The CDR3 spells CASSLDYSYEQYF. CDR3 in DNA: TGTGCCAGCAGCCTTGATTACTCCTACGAGCAGTACTTC. The whole variable domain, filled in from reference TRBV7-2 and TRBJ2-7, reads GAGVSQSPSNKVTEKGKDVELRCDPISGHTALYWYRQSLGQGLEFLIYFQGNSAPDKSGLPSDRFSAERTGGSVSTLTIQRTQQEDSAVYLCASSLDYSYEQYFGPGTRLTVT.

This rearrangement joins TRBV15 to TRBJ2-6; either TRBD1 or TRBD2 may fit D (5 bases each). CDR3 length equals 17 residues. V was trimmed by 4 bases and J by 0 bases, leaving 13 bases between them. Germline V lookup: CDR1 LNHNV, CDR2 YYDKDF (reference sequence). The CDR3 region is CATSISGRLSGANVLTF. CDR3 DNA: TGTGCCACCAGCATCTCGGGACGACTCTCTGGGGCCAACGTCCTGACTTTC.

The CDR3 sequence: CASSLLAGDRQFF. CDR3 bases: TGTGCCAGCAGCTTATTGGCGGGGGACAGACAGTTCTTC. The V and J genes are TRBV7-3 and TRBJ2-1, with D tentatively TRBD1 or TRBD2 (7 bases each). Trimming removed 2 bases from V and 13 bases from J, with 15 bases in between. This CDR3 is built from 13 residues. Germline CDR1 and CDR2: SGHTA and FQGTGA.